This paragraph reports one T cell receptor beta chain. The table lists this clone with a count of one. Its antigen is unknown. It has no much larger one-base neighbor in the sample; base qualities were not kept. The CDR3 measures 13 amino acids from cysteine to phenylalanine. Only the CDR3 part of the read is kept: 39 bases, read in frame from the first base. At the junction V is shortened by 3 bases and J by 7 bases, with 10 bases in between. CDR1 and CDR2 are drawn from the germline V gene (reference sequence): WNHNN, SYGVQD. Each collaborating institution followed its own protocols to collect whole blood in K2EDTA tubes. For TCRbeta analysis, collaborators shipped samples as frozen whole blood, isolated PBMCs, or DNA extracted from either of those sample types. The data originate from a study of blood T cell repertoires in COVID-19 (dated by TCRdb to the early 2020s). Describing the broader study: The collaborator samples originated in the United States, Italy and Spain and spanned the acute and convalescent phases of COVID-19. The prospective study material was composed of cDNA or gDNA derived from T cells, B-cell-depleted T cells, or PBMCs. Deeply sampled blood TCRbeta repertoires from subjects exposed to, actively infected with, or recovered from COVID-19 were included in the dataset. The repertoires were released in a freely available public database intended as a resource for research on the immune response to SARS-CoV-2. Samples came from the ongoing ImmuneRACE study (first 160 participants) plus 1,254 subjects from 6 global collaborators. Sample metadata almost always included a de-identified subject ID, COVID-19 status, age in years and sex. HLA class I and class II types, where available, came from metadata supplied by the sample provider rather than from assay-based typing. The full study reports these points: How much clinical and demographic metadata was included differed by source and by participant, and the metadata was provided uncurated.

The immunoSEQ Assay, a bias-controlled multiplex PCR, was used to amplify TCRbeta CDR3 regions from genomic DNA. In the source study's methods: Nucleated cell counts per sample were estimated from amplification of reference gene primers within the assay. Sequence reads were collapsed and filtered to measure the absolute abundance of every unique TCRbeta CDR3 rearrangement. For each sample, productive Simpson clonality was calculated as the square root of Simpson's diversity index over productive rearrangements. Here the immuneACCESS table is served through TCRdb, limited to in-frame sequences with V and J called. Missing clones are a known gap in these copies; in checked studies unresolved V genes cover under half, and the rest lacks a known reason. The V and J calls and clone size were taken over from that table, and D and trimming were inferred from the DNA. This sample is represented by some 97,000 clones; around 88% of them were singletons. Clones ranked in the top ten supply approximately 5% of the sample.

This chain joins TRBV10-1 to TRBJ2-1; TRBD1 is a weak D gene call, 8 bases matching. This receptor was obtained from a human donor in a cohort sampled during active COVID-19. Sequencing input: peripheral blood. Here is the DNA: TGCGCCAGCAGTGAACAGGGGGGGAATGAGCAGTTCTTC. Its coded protein is CASSEQGGNEQFF.